The present entry profiles one TCR beta chain with its context. Method: immunoSEQ multiplex PCR; TCRdb's copy keeps in-frame clones and lacks some. The data contain about 33,000 clones, roughly 96% of them seen just once; the ten biggest clones take up 2.4%. Germline V gives CDR1 MNHEY, CDR2 SMNVEV (reference sequence). The CDR3 totals 16 residues. V shed 1 base and J 3 bases; nucleotides not matched to a gene: 7. The sample belongs to a study of T cells in tuberculosis. The receptor comes from a donor aged 5-35 years with latent tuberculosis or without tuberculosis infection. Input material: PBMCs. V is TRBV27 and J is TRBJ2-5; 8 nucleotides agree with TRBD1. CDR3 sequence (DNA): TGTGCCAGCAGTTTATATCCAGGGGGCTTAAAAGAGACCCAGTACTTC. Protein sequence: CASSLYPGGLKETQYF.